Described below is a single T cell receptor (beta chain) sequence and its context. The data originate from a study of T cells after somatic rescue of genetic block. The CDR3 loop spans 16 amino acids. Germline V gives CDR1 SGHTA, CDR2 FQGNSA. The trim removed 5 bases at V and 0 bases at J, leaving 6 bases unmatched. The repertoire was sequenced with immunoSEQ multiplex PCR; TCRdb's copy has only in-frame clones and lacks some. The sample lists tens of thousands of clones; 90% to 97% were seen once. The source of this sequence is a child in the first two years of life. The gene calls are TRBV7-2 and TRBJ2-1; TRBD2 agrees at 8 bases. Sample: peripheral blood mononuclear cells (PBMCs). The CDR3 region has the DNA TGTGCCAGCAGCCTAAGCGGGACTAGCTCCTACAATGAGCAGTTCTTC. It is translated as CASSLSGTSSYNEQFF.